The clone carrying this T cell receptor (beta chain) is a singleton in its sample. Other DNA sequences in this sample translate to the same CDR3. The germline V gene has CDR1 KGHSH and CDR2 LQKENI. With 2 bases removed from V and 5 bases from J, the gap between germline ends came to 6 bases. The CDR3 contains 12 residues. Per the original data handling: Cell counts per sample came from amplifying reference gene primers. Produced via immunoSEQ multiplex PCR; TCRdb's table is partial and in-frame only. V, J and clone size are those of that table, while D and trimming were read from the DNA. The sample includes almost 250,000 clones, around 89% of them seen just once. These data belong to a study of blood T cell repertoires in COVID-19. Across the whole study: Acute and convalescent COVID-19 specimens originated in the United States, Italy and Spain. PBMCs, B-cell-depleted T cells, or T cells were the source of the cDNA or gDNA that made up the material.

Donors in Cohort 3 counted as recovered after two negative PCRs, clearance, or symptom resolution. Sequencing was carried out using PBMCs or T cells enriched from blood (not recorded which). The origin of this receptor is a woman in her twenties or thirties who had recovered from COVID-19. The chain is built from TRBV18 and TRBJ1-2, with D unresolved. Here the CDR3 DNA reads TGTGCCAGCTCACCAGCGGATTATGGCTACACCTTC. Translating gives CASSPADYGYTF.